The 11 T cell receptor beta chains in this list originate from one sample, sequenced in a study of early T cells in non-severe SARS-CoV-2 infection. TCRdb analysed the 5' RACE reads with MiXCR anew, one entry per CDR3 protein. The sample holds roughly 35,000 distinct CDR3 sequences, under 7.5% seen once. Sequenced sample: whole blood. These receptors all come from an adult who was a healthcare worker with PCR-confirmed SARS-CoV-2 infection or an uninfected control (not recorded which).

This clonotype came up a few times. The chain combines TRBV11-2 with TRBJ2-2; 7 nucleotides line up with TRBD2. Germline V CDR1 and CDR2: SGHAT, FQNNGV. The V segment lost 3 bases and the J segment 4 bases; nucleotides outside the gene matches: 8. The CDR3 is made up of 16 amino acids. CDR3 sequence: CASSFVAGGGTGELFF. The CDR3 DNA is TGTGCCAGCAGCTTCGTCGCGGGCGGGGGCACCGGGGAGCTGTTTTTT.

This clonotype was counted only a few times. The CDR3 nucleotides read TGTGCCAGCAGTTCCACAGGGGACGAGCAGTACTTC. Its translation: CASSSTGDEQYF. V gene TRBV12-3 or TRBV12-4 combines with J gene TRBJ2-7; TRBD1 matches at 7 bases. This CDR3 spans 12 amino acids. The J segment lost 5 bases and the V segment lost 4 bases, leaving 2 bases of the junction unmatched.

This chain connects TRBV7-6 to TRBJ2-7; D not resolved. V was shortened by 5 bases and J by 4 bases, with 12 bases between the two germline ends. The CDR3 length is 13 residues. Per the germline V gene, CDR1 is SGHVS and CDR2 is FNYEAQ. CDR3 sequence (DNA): TGTGCCAGCAGCCCCCGACCCCAATACGAGCAGTACTTC. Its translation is CASSPRPQYEQYF.

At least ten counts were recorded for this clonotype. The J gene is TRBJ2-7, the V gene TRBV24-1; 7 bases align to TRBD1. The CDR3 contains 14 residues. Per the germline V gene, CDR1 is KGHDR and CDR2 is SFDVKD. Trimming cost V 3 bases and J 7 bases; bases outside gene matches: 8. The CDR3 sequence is CATSDPNDRAEQYF. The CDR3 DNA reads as TGTGCCACCAGTGATCCTAATGACAGGGCGGAGCAGTACTTC.

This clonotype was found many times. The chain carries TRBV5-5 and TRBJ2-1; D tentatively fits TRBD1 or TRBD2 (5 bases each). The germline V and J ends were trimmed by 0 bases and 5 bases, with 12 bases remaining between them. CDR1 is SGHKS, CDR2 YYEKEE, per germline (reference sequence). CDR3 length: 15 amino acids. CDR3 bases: TGTGCCAGCAGCTTGGCCCCCGGGACCCACAATGAGCAGTTCTTC. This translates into CASSLAPGTHNEQFF.

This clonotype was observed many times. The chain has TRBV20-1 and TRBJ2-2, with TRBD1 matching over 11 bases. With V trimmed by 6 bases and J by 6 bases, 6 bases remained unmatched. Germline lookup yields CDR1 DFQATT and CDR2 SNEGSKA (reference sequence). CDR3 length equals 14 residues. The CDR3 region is CSATGTGGSGELFF. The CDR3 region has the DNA TGCAGTGCGACCGGGACAGGGGGATCCGGGGAGCTGTTTTTT.

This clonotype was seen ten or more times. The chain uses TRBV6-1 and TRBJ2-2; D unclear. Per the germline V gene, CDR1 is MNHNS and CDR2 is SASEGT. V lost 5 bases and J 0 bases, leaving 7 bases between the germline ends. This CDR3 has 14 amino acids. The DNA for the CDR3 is TGTGCCAGCAGTTCAACCACGAACACCGGGGAGCTGTTTTTT. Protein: CASSSTTNTGELFF.

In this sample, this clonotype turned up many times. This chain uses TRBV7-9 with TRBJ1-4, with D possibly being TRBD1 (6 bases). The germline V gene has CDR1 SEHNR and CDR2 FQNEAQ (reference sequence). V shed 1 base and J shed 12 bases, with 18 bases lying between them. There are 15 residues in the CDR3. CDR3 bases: TGTGCCAGCAGCTTAGGTCTCTCCTTAGGGGGGGAACTGTTTTTT. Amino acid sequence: CASSLGLSLGGELFF.

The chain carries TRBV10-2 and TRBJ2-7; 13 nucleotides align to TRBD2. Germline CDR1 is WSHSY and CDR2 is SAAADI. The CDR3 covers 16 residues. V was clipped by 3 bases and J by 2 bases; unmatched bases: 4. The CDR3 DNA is TGCGCCAGCAGTGACCCCGGGACTAGCGGGACCTACGAGCAGTACTTC. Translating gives CASSDPGTSGTYEQYF.

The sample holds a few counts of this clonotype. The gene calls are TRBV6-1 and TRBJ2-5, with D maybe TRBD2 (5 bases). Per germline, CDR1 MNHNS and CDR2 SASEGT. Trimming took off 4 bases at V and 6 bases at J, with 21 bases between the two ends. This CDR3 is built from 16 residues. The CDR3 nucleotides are TGTGCCAGCAGTGCATATACGGATGGCCCGGGAAAGACCCAGTACTTC. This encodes CASSAYTDGPGKTQYF.

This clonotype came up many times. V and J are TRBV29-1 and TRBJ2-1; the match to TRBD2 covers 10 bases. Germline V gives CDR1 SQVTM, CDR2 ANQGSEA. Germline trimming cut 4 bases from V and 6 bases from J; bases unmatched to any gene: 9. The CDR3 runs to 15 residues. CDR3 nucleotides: TGCAGCGTTGGCCTAGCGGGAGTTCAGGGCAATGAGCAGTTCTTC. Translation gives CSVGLAGVQGNEQFF.